The following is a T cell receptor beta chain sequence with its context. The sample comes from a study of T-cell memory formation after mild COVID-19. Using its own MiXCR run on the 5' RACE reads, TCRdb lists one record per CDR3 protein. The table records over 300,000 distinct CDR3 sequences, 20% to 25% of them present only once. Germline V gene sequence: CDR1 SGHTA, CDR2 FQGTGA. The V and J ends lost 0 bases and 6 bases respectively, with 7 bases between them. CDR3 length equals 13 residues. Sequencing used PBMCs or a T cell subset sorted from them (not recorded which). This TCR was sampled from a man between 18 and 29 years old who had mild COVID-19 (a few samples of this study predate the infection). Cell type and time point are not known. The V call is TRBV7-3, the J call TRBJ2-3; D unclear. The CDR3 loop reads CASSLTRMDTQYF. The CDR3 coding sequence is TGTGCCAGCAGCTTAACACGGATGGATACGCAGTATTTT. Full variable domain (missing parts from reference TRBV7-3 and TRBJ2-3): GAGVSQTPSNKVTEKGKYVELRCDPISGHTALYWYRQSLGQGPEFLIYFQGTGAADDSGLPNDRFFAVRPEGSVSTLKIQRTERGDSAVYLCASSLTRMDTQYFGPGTRLTVL.